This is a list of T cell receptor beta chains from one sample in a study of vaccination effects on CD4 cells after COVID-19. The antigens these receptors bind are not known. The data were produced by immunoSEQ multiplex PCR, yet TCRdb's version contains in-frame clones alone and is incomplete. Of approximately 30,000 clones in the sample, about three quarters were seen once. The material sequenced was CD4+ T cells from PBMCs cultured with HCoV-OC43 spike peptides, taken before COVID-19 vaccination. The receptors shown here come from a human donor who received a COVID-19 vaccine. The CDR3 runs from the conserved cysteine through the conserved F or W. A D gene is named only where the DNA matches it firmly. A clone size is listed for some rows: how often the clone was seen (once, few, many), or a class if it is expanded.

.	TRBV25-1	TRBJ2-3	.	TGTGCCAGCAGTGAATTTCGCAGGGGGGGCACAGATACGCAGTATTTT	CASSEFRRGGTDTQYF
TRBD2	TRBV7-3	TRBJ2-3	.	TGTGCCAGCAGCTTAACCCCCACTAGCGGGGCGCAGTATTTT	CASSLTPTSGAQYF
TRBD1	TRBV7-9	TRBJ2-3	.	TGTGCCAGCAGCCTGGCCGGGACAGCCTCCCGGGATACGCAGTATTTT	CASSLAGTASRDTQYF
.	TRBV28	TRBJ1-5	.	TGTGCCAGCAGCCAGGGATCTATTAGCAATCAGCCCCAGCATTTT	CASSQGSISNQPQHF
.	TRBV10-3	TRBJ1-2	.	TGTGCCATCTCAGCTCTCTATGGCTACACCTTC	CAISALYGYTF
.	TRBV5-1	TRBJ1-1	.	TGCGCCAGCAGCTTATGGCGGGCCCACGGGGGGACCGGGGACACTGAAGCTTTCTTT	CASSLWRAHGGTGDTEAFF
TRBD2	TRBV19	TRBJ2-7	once	TGTGCCAGTAGTACCTTACCGGGACTAGTCTACGAGCAGTACTTC	CASSTLPGLVYEQYF
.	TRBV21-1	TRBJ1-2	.	TGTGCCAGCAGCAAGGGTGGGGCCATCCGGGGCTACACCTTC	CASSKGGAIRGYTF
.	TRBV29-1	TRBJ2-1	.	TGCAGCGTGGGTTACAATGAGCAGTTCTTC	CSVGYNEQFF
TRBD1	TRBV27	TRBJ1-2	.	TGTGCCAGCAGTTTATTCCGACAGGGTGGGGGCTACACCTTC	CASSLFRQGGGYTF
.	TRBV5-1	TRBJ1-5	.	TGCGCCAGTACCGGGGCCGTCGCGGATCAGCCCCAGCATTTT	CASTGAVADQPQHF
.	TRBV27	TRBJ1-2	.	TGTGCCAGCAGCCTCCCCGGTGGGAGGGGCTACACCTTC	CASSLPGGRGYTF
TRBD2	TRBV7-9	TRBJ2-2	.	TGTGCCAGCAGCCAGACTAGCGGGAGCACCGGGGAGCTGTTTTTT	CASSQTSGSTGELFF
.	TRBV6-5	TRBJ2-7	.	TGTGCCAGCAACTGGGGAGGGGGTGGATCTGACGAGCAGTACTTC	CASNWGGGGSDEQYF
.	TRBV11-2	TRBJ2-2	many	TGTGCCAGCAGCCGTGATCCCTCACTAGCGAACACCGGGGAGCTGTTTTTT	CASSRDPSLANTGELFF
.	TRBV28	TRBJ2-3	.	TGTGCCAGCAGTTTAGGTGGAGATACGCAGTATTTT	CASSLGGDTQYF
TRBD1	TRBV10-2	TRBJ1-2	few	TGCGCCAGCGGGACAGCCACGATCCCCTTCTTC	CASGTATIPFF
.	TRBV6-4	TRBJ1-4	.	TGTGCCAGCAGTGACTCAGAGGGTTCGGATGAAAAACTGTTTTTT	CASSDSEGSDEKLFF
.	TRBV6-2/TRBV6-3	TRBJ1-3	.	TGTGCCAGCAGTGAGGACCGAAAAAGTGGAAACACCATATATTTT	CASSEDRKSGNTIYF
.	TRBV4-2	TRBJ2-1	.	TGTGCCAGCAGCCAAGATTGGGGCAGGGGCTACAATGAGCAGTTCTTC	CASSQDWGRGYNEQFF
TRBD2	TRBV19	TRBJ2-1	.	TGTGCCAGTAGTATATTAGGACTAGCGGGAGGAAAAGGCCATTCGTCGTTCTTC	CASSILGLAGGKGHSSFF
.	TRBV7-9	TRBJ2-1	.	TGTGCCAGCGGACCGCTAGCCGGGGCCTACAATGAGCAGTTCTTC	CASGPLAGAYNEQFF
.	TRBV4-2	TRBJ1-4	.	TGTGCCAGCAGACCTCGGGGTGAAAAACTGTTTTTT	CASRPRGEKLFF
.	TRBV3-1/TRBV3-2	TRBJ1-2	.	TGTGCCAGCCACCCATCGGGGGCAGGAAACTATGGCTACACCTTC	CASHPSGAGNYGYTF
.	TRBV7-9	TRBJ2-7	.	TGTGCCAGCAGCTTAGGTGCTAAGCGAATCGGTGGGGGAGAGCAGTACTTC	CASSLGAKRIGGGEQYF
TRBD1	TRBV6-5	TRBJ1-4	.	TGTGCCAGCAGAGCGACAGGGGGCGGTGAAAAACTGTTTTTT	CASRATGGGEKLFF